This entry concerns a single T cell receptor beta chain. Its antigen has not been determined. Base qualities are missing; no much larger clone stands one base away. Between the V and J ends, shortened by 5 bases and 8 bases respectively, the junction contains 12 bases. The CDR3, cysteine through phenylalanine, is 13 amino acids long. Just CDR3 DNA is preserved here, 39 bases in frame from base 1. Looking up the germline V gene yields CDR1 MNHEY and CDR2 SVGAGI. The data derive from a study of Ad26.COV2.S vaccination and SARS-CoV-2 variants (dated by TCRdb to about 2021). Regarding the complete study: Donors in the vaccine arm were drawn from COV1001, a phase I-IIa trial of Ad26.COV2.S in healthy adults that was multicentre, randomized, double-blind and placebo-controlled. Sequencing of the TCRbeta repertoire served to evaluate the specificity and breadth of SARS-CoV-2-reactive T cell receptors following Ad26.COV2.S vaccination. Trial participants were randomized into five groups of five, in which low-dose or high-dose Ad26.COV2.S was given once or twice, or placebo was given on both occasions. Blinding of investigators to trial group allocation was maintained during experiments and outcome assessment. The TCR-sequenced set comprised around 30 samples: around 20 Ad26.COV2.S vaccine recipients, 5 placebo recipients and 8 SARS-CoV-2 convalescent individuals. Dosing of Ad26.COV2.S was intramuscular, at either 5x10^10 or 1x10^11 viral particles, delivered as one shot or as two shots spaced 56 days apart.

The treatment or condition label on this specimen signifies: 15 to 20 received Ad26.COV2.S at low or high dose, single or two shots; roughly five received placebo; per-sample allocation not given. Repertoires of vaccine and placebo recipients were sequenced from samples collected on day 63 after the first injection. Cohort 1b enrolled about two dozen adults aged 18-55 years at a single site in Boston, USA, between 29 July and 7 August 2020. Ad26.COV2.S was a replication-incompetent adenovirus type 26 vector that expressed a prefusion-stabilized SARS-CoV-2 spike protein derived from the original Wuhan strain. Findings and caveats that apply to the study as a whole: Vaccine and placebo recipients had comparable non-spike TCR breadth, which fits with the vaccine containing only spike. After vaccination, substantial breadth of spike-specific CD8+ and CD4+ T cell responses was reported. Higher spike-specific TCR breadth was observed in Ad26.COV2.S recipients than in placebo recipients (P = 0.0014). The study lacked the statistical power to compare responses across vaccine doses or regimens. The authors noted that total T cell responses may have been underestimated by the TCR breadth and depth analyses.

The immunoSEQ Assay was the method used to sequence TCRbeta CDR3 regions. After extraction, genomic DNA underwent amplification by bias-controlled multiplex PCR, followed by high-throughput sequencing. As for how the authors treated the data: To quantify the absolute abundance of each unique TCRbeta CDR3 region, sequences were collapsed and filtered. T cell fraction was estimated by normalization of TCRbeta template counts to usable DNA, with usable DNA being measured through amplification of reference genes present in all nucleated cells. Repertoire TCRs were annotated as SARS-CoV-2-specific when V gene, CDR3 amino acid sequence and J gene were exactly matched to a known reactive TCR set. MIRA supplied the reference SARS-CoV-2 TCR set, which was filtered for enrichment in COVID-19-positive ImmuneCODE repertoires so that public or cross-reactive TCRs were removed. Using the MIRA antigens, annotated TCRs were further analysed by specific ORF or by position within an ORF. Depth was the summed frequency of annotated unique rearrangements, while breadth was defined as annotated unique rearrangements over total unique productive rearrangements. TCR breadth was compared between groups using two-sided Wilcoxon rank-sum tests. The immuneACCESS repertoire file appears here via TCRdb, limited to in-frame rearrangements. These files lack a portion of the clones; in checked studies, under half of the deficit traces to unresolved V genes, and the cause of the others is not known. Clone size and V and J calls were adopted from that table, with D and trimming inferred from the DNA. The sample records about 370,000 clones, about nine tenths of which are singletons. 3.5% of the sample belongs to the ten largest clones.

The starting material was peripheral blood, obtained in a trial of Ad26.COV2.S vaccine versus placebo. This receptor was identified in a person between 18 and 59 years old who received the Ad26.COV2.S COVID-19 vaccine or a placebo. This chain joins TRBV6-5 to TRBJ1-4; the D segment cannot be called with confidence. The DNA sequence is TGTGCCAGCAGTAAGAGGATCGGGGAAAAACTGTTTTTT. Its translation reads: CASSKRIGEKLFF.